Listed below are T cell receptor beta chains from one sample, sequenced in a study of CD8 T cells in ankylosing spondylitis. TCRdb ran MiXCR on the 5' RACE reads and lists one entry per CDR3 protein. The sample includes 250,000 to 400,000 distinct CDR3 sequences, 9.5% to 13% seen only once; the top ten take about a tenth. Sequenced input: blood, either unsorted or a sorted T cell fraction (not recorded which). These receptors were collected from a female donor with ankylosing spondylitis or in good health (not recorded which). Each CDR3 is given with its conserved first and last residue.

CDR3	V
CSARRTGYNEQFF	TRBV20-1
CASSQAGTSPSPQHF	TRBV3-1
CASRWANYEQYF	TRBV5-8
CSARKTGEETQYF	TRBV20-1
CASGPGGSYEQYF	TRBV5-1
CASSLGTVGEQYF	TRBV5-5
CASSTSGRQETQYF	TRBV12-3/TRBV12-4
CASLGAIGTEKLFF	TRBV2
CSAGTSGVSYNEQFF	TRBV20-1
CASRAGLSGTQYF	TRBV28
CASAGGANTGELFF	TRBV5-1
CASSFTGTYNEKLFF	TRBV28
CASSLTVPLETQYF	TRBV5-1
CAWSGGVNTDTQYF	TRBV30
CASRMWQGAHNEQFF	TRBV5-1
CASSPHRTSGSRYNEQFF	TRBV27
CSAPTGTGGNIQYF	TRBV20-1
CASSLGTTTNEKLFF	TRBV5-1
CSARFIAGGIYEQYF	TRBV20-1
CAIGLAGGLYNEQFF	TRBV10-3